These T cell receptor beta chains were read from a single sample in a study of OX40 agonist ivuxolimab in advanced cancers. The data were produced by immunoSEQ multiplex PCR, yet TCRdb's version contains in-frame clones alone and is incomplete. The table has under 85,000 clones, 94% seen once. The sample was CD4+ or CD8+ T cells sorted from blood, taken in a trial of the OX40 agonist ivuxolimab. Receptors were obtained from an adult with an advanced solid tumor such as melanoma, head and neck, liver or kidney cancer. CDR3s include the opening cysteine and the closing phenylalanine or tryptophan. A D gene is named only where the DNA matches it firmly. Clone size is stated in some rows and not others, as once, few, many or a class when expanded.

CDR3,DNA,size,J,D,V
CASSVGSGRMEETQYF,TGTGCCAGCAGCGTAGGCAGTGGGAGAATGGAAGAGACCCAGTACTTC,-,TRBJ2-5,-,TRBV9
CASSLAGAPTEAFF,TGCGCCAGCAGCTTGGCCGGGGCGCCCACTGAAGCTTTCTTT,once,TRBJ1-1,-,TRBV5-1
CASSGYEQYF,TGTGCCAGCAGCGGGTACGAGCAGTACTTC,-,TRBJ2-7,-,TRBV11-3
CASSLGGGNTEAFF,TGTGCCAGCAGCCTCGGGGGAGGGAACACTGAAGCTTTCTTT,-,TRBJ1-1,-,TRBV7-9
CASSLTGEQYF,TGTGCCAGCAGCTTAACGGGGGAGCAGTACTTC,-,TRBJ2-7,-,TRBV7-6
CASSLVGTDTQYF,TGTGCCAGCAGCTTAGTAGGCACAGATACGCAGTATTTT,-,TRBJ2-3,-,TRBV13
CASSHQGTGELFF,TGCGCCAGCAGCCACCAGGGGACCGGGGAGCTGTTTTTT,once,TRBJ2-2,-,TRBV4-1
CASSAGTSGRAEQFF,TGTGCCAGCAGTGCCGGGACTAGCGGGAGGGCTGAGCAGTTCTTC,-,TRBJ2-1,TRBD2,TRBV27
CASSVVWQNQNEQFF,TGTGCCAGCAGCGTAGTGTGGCAGAACCAAAATGAGCAGTTCTTC,-,TRBJ2-1,-,TRBV9
CASSLPMEETQYF,TGTGCCAGCAGCCTCCCTATGGAGGAGACCCAGTACTTC,-,TRBJ2-5,-,TRBV7-9
CASSLFGTGSISGTQYF,TGCGCCAGCAGCTTGTTCGGGACAGGGTCTATTTCGGGGACCCAGTACTTC,once,TRBJ2-5,TRBD1,TRBV5-1
CASSLASGLSYEQYF,TGTGCCAGCAGCTTAGCTAGCGGACTCTCCTACGAGCAGTACTTC,once,TRBJ2-7,-,TRBV7-6
CASSYSASYEQYF,TGTGCCAGCAGTTACTCGGCATCCTACGAGCAGTACTTC,-,TRBJ2-7,-,TRBV6-9
CASSHAGGSYEQYF,TGCGCCAGCAGCCATGCGGGAGGCTCCTACGAGCAGTACTTC,-,TRBJ2-7,TRBD2,TRBV4-3
CASSLVWREDEQFF,TGTGCCAGCAGCTTGGTCTGGAGAGAAGATGAGCAGTTCTTC,-,TRBJ2-1,-,TRBV7-9
CASSQERTSGFPNEQFF,TGCGCCAGCAGCCAAGAGAGGACTAGCGGGTTCCCCAATGAGCAGTTCTTC,-,TRBJ2-1,TRBD2,TRBV4-3
CASSQVGGGQNTEAFF,TGTGCCAGCAGCCAAGTCGGCGGGGGGCAAAACACTGAAGCTTTCTTT,-,TRBJ1-1,-,TRBV4-2
CASSQQGSEAFF,TGTGCCAGCAGCCAACAGGGTTCTGAAGCTTTCTTT,-,TRBJ1-1,-,TRBV7-2
CASSLEKGLQETQYF,TGTGCCAGCAGCTTAGAGAAAGGACTCCAAGAGACCCAGTACTTC,few,TRBJ2-5,-,TRBV7-8
CASSPGLGTSNEQFF,TGCGCCAGCAGCCCCGGTCTAGGGACGTCTAATGAGCAGTTCTTC,-,TRBJ2-1,-,TRBV4-3
CASSDYRAGGNTIYF,TGTGCCAGCAGCGACTACAGGGCGGGTGGAAACACCATATATTTT,-,TRBJ1-3,-,TRBV9
CASSQDGRGLGQTQYF,TGCGCCAGCAGCCAAGACGGGCGGGGCCTGGGTCAGACCCAGTACTTC,-,TRBJ2-5,-,TRBV4-3
CASSEGGAAYEQYF,TGTGCCAGCAGTGAAGGGGGGGCCGCCTACGAGCAGTACTTC,medium-sized,TRBJ2-7,-,TRBV2
CASSPRLAGDLTDTQYF,TGTGCCAGCAGCCCTCGACTAGCGGGAGACCTCACAGATACGCAGTATTTT,-,TRBJ2-3,TRBD2,TRBV28
CASSISKGEDTQYF,TGTGCCAGTAGTATAAGTAAAGGGGAAGATACGCAGTATTTT,-,TRBJ2-3,-,TRBV19
CASSLPGPEAFF,TGTGCCAGCAGCTTACCAGGTCCTGAAGCTTTCTTT,-,TRBJ1-1,-,TRBV7-3
CASSLWDRDYGYTF,TGTGCCAGCAGCTTGTGGGACAGGGACTATGGCTACACCTTC,-,TRBJ1-2,TRBD1,TRBV5-6
CASSSFASAEQYF,TGTGCCAGCAGTTCCTTCGCTAGCGCCGAGCAGTACTTC,-,TRBJ2-7,-,TRBV6-5
CATSGDSRTDTQYF,TGTGCCACCAGCGGGGACAGCCGCACAGATACGCAGTATTTT,-,TRBJ2-3,TRBD1,TRBV15
CASSPVRTIYTGELFF,TGCGCCAGCAGCCCCGTCCGGACGATCTACACCGGGGAGCTGTTTTTT,-,TRBJ2-2,-,TRBV4-1
CAPRGRAPYEQYF,TGTGCCCCCCGAGGACGGGCGCCCTACGAGCAGTACTTC,-,TRBJ2-7,-,TRBV9
CASSYNLAGEEQYF,TGTGCCAGCAGCTACAACCTAGCGGGAGAGGAGCAGTACTTC,-,TRBJ2-5,TRBD2,TRBV6-5
CAISEGAGVNGELFF,TGTGCCATCAGTGAGGGAGCGGGAGTGAACGGGGAGCTGTTTTTT,-,TRBJ2-2,TRBD2,TRBV10-3